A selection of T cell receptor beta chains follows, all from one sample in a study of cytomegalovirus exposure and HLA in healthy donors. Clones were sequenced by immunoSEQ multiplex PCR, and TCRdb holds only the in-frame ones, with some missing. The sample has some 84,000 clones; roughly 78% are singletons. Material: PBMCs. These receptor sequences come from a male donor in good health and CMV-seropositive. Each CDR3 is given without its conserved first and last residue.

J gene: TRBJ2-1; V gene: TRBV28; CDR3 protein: ASSFRPEREQF
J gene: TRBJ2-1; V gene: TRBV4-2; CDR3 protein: ASSGTAGGGEQF
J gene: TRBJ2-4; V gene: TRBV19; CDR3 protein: ASSIATGGMDIQY
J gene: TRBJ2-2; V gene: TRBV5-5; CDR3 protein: ASSLRDTGELF
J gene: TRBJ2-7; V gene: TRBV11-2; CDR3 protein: ASSFIRGRRYEQY
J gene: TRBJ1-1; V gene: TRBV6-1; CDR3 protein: ASSVGTGNTEAF
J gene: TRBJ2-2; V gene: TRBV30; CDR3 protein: AWGSLAGDTGELF
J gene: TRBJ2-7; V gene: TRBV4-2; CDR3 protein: ASSQVGKEGIK
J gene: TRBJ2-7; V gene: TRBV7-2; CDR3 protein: ASSLHGQGSSGLEQY
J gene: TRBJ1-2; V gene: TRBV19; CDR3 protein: ASSRLARGVNYGYT
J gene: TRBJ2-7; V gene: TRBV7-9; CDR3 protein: ASSTFPGRNSYEQY
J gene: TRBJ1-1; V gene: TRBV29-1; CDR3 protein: SVVGRVNTEAF
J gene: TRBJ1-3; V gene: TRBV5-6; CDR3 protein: ASSLDGGTGANTIY
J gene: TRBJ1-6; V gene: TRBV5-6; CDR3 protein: ASSLLQYNSPLH
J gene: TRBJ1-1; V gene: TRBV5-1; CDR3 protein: ASTPRGGNTEAF
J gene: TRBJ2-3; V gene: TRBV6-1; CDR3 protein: ASSVSLTSTDTQY
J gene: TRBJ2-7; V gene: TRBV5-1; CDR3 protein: ASSSVIAGGTYEQY
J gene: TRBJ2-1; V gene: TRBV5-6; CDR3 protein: ASSRAGGYNEQF
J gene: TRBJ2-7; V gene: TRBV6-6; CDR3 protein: ASSSWTGNSYEQY
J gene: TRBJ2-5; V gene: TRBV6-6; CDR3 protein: ASRQAGSAQY
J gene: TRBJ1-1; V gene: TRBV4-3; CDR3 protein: ASSHGLMNTEAF
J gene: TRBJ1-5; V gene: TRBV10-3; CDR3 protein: AISETDRGVQPQH
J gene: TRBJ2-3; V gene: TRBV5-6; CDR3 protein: ASSLAGDRADTQY
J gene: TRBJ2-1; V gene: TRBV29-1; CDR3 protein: SVEGPLTNYNEQF